Included here is one T cell receptor (gamma chain) sequence, with context. After removal of 3 bases from V and 10 bases from J, the junction contained 12 bases not matched to a gene. CDR3 length: 13 residues. Germline values: CDR1 EGSTGY, CDR2 YDSYTSSV. Genomic DNA came from ten approximately 4.8-µm formalin-fixed paraffin-embedded scrolls per case. The sample is drawn from a study of intestinal T cells in coeliac disease. Study summary: TRG cohort coeliac patients averaged approximately 16 years; controls averaged roughly 50.

TRG repertoires were amplified with LymphoTrack primers from roughly 0.2 ug of biopsy DNA. TCRdb re-processed the multiplex PCR reads using CATT. The table shows roughly 800 gamma-chain clones, with 41% occurring only once. The genes are TRGV4 and TRGJ1 or TRGJ2. The clonotype comes from a human donor with celiac disease. The sample was a duodenal biopsy. The CDR3 region has the DNA TGTGCCACCTGGGATTTAAGGCGAGAAAAGAAACTCTTT. Residues: CATWDLRREKKLF.